This T cell receptor (beta chain) stems from a study of T cell repertoires in cytomegalovirus infection. On the study more broadly: Well-studied HLA-B-restricted epitopes and recently identified HLA-C-restricted epitopes of CMV were both used in the study. Based on public TCR beta signatures, there were indications of CMV infection and of a matching HLA type. Study-wide points: There were HLA-C-restricted CMV-specific TCR beta clonotypes dominating the ex vivo response. Based on cumulative public TCR beta family frequency, carriers of CMV plus the relevant HLA were identified.

The V end lost 3 bases, the J end lost 0 bases, and 8 bases lay between the germline ends. This CDR3 is built from 13 residues. Germline V gene lookup returns CDR1 DFQATT and CDR2 SNEGSKA (reference sequence). TCRdb re-derived calls from the reads in MiXCR, one entry per CDR3 protein. Seen here are 350,000 to 400,000 distinct CDR3 sequences, roughly 34% observed once, and the top ten hold 13%. To note about this clonotype: The antigen remains unidentified.

The material was cultured PBMCs, obtained from culture after CMV antigen stimulation. V is TRBV20-1 and J is TRBJ2-5; D gene ambiguous. The clonotype was recovered from a human donor in good health (CMV status not recorded). Some clones in this sample may be carry-over from other donors' samples. CDR3 nucleotides: TGCAGTGCTAGTGCTGGGTACCAAGAGACCCAGTACTTC. It encodes CSASAGYQETQYF.